Each of the 7 T cell receptor beta chains below was sequenced from the same sample in a study of beta chain features in type 1 diabetes. Their target antigens are unknown. The isolated RNA, all of it, was reverse transcribed, so expressed TCRB transcripts were what got sequenced. Repertoires were generated with immunoSEQ multiplex PCR, while TCRdb's copy carries only in-frame clones and drops some. The top ten hold around 0.017% of the sample, which has some 250,000 clones, about a tenth seen once. Study-wide results and limits: For Type 1 diabetes patients, all four CD4+ subsets carried TCRB CDR3s that were moderately but significantly shorter.

Material for sequencing was naive CD4+ T cells from blood. These TCRs come from a man aged 25 to 40 with type 1 diabetes.

This clone has only a few counts. This chain uses TRBV4-1 with TRBJ2-7; possibly TRBD1 for D (5 bases). This CDR3 region has 14 residues. CDR1 is MGHRA and CDR2 is YSYEKL in the germline V gene. Trimming removed 1 base at V and 6 bases at J, with 13 bases between. The CDR3 reads CASSQGQPFPEQYF. The CDR3, as DNA: TGCGCCAGCAGCCAAGGACAGCCTTTTCCCGAGCAGTACTTC.

The rearrangement joins TRBV4-1 to TRBJ2-2; a weak D match, TRBD1 (5 bases). Trimming removed 4 bases at V and 5 bases at J, with 11 bases between. Looked up from germline, CDR1 is MGHRA and CDR2 is YSYEKL. The CDR3 covers 14 residues. The CDR3: CASSLSQETGELFF. DNA of the CDR3: TGCGCCAGCAGCCTATCACAGGAGACCGGGGAGCTGTTTTTT.

There are a few counts of this clone. The V gene is TRBV19, the J gene TRBJ1-1; 7 positions agree with TRBD1. The CDR3 is made up of 13 amino acids. J lost 6 bases, V lost 3 bases, and 4 bases had no gene match. From germline, CDR1 is LNHDA and CDR2 SQIVND (reference sequence). The CDR3 coding sequence is TGTGCCAGTAGTATCACAGGGACAGCTGAAGCTTTCTTT. As protein: CASSITGTAEAFF.

This chain uses TRBV28 with TRBJ2-7; no definite D call. Trimming removed 1 base from V and 6 bases from J, with 10 bases in between. This CDR3 has 13 amino acids. CDR1 is MDHEN and CDR2 is SYDVKM in the germline V gene. In nucleotides, the CDR3 is TGTGCCAGCAGTTTATACCTCGGCGGCGAGCAGTACTTC. It translates to CASSLYLGGEQYF. Full variable domain (remainder filled in from reference TRBV28 and TRBJ2-7): DVKVTQSSRYLVKRTGEKVFLECVQDMDHENMFWYRQDPGLGLRLIYFSYDVKMKEKGDIPEGYSVSREKKERFSLILESASTNQTSMYLCASSLYLGGEQYFGPGTRLTVT.

The CDR3 reads CASSGQGTYEQYF. CDR3 sequence (DNA): TGTGCCAGCTCGGGACAGGGGACCTACGAGCAGTACTTC. The rearrangement links TRBV18 to TRBJ2-7; 10 bases line up with TRBD1. The trim removed 6 bases at V and 2 bases at J, leaving 1 base unmatched. This CDR3 is built from 13 residues. The germline CDR1 and CDR2 sequences are KGHSH and LQKENI. The variable domain in full, completed from reference TRBV18 and TRBJ2-7, reads NAGVMQNPRHLVRRRGQEARLRCSPMKGHSHVYWYRQLPEEGLKFMVYLQKENIIDESGMPKERFSAEFPKEGPSILRIQQVVRGDSAAYFCASSGQGTYEQYFGPGTRLTVT.

This clone has a handful of counts. The chain combines TRBV7-3 with TRBJ1-2; 8 bases align to TRBD1. Germline V gives CDR1 SGHTA, CDR2 FQGTGA. With V trimmed by 4 bases and J by 8 bases, 9 bases remained unmatched. This CDR3 spans 14 amino acids. DNA of the CDR3: TGTGCCAGCAGCTCTTCTGGACAGGGTGGGGGCTACACCTTC. Protein product: CASSSSGQGGGYTF.

The chain has TRBV19 and TRBJ2-3, with D tentatively TRBD2 (6 bases). The length of the CDR3 is 14 residues. Between the trimmed V and J ends, which lost 5 bases and 0 bases, there was a span of 9 bases. The germline V gene has CDR1 LNHDA and CDR2 SQIVND (reference sequence). The CDR3 is CASSAGFSTDTQYF. CDR3 nucleotide sequence: TGTGCCAGTAGTGCGGGGTTTAGCACAGATACGCAGTATTTT.